These T cell receptor beta chains were read from a single sample in a study of beta chain features in type 1 diabetes. TCRdb's table, derived via immunoSEQ multiplex PCR, lists solely in-frame clones and lacks some. The sample records more than 100,000 clones, around 9% being singletons. Source material: central memory CD4+ T cells from blood. The receptors stem from a young man with type 1 diabetes. Both conserved end residues are part of each CDR3. Each record gives: J gene, V gene, clone size, D gene, CDR3 protein, CDR3 DNA. A D gene is named only where the DNA matches it firmly. Size is omitted from some rows. Given values are once, few, many or a class for expanded clones.

TRBJ2-7	TRBV11-2	few	TRBD2	CASSLAGGLFYEQYF	TGTGCCAGCAGCTTAGCCGGGGGACTATTCTACGAGCAGTACTTC
TRBJ2-3	TRBV18	few	TRBD1	CASSPPNRGFGDTQYF	TGTGCCAGCTCACCCCCGAACAGGGGGTTTGGTGATACGCAGTATTTT
TRBJ1-2	TRBV25-1	.	.	CASSAAGIDDGYTF	TGTGCCAGCAGTGCCGCAGGGATAGACGATGGCTACACCTTC
TRBJ2-5	TRBV19	.	.	CASSIGSEETQYF	TGTGCCAGTAGTATAGGTAGCGAGGAGACCCAGTACTTC
TRBJ1-6	TRBV7-9	many	.	CASSLVATYNSPLHF	TGTGCCAGCAGCTTAGTTGCTACCTATAATTCACCCCTCCACTTT
TRBJ2-4	TRBV28	.	.	CASSFTPSSRGNIQYF	TGTGCCAGCAGTTTTACCCCCAGCTCCAGAGGTAACATTCAGTACTTC
TRBJ2-3	TRBV2	few	.	CASNPGTDTQYF	TGTGCCAGCAATCCGGGAACAGATACGCAGTATTTT
TRBJ1-2	TRBV30	few	TRBD1	CAWSPPLDRENGYTF	TGTGCCTGGTCCCCCCCACTAGACAGGGAGAATGGCTACACCTTC
TRBJ1-2	TRBV23-1	.	TRBD1	CASSQSAGQGGGYTF	TGCGCCAGCAGTCAATCCGCGGGACAGGGGGGCGGCTACACCTTC
TRBJ2-3	TRBV19	few	TRBD1	CASGDSGDSDTQYF	TGTGCCAGTGGGGACAGCGGAGATTCAGATACGCAGTATTTT
TRBJ2-1	TRBV19	.	.	CASSQGHSYNEQFF	TGTGCCAGTAGTCAGGGCCACTCCTACAATGAGCAGTTCTTC
TRBJ2-7	TRBV5-1	few	.	CASSLERANGQYF	TGCGCCAGCAGCTTGGAGAGAGCGAACGGGCAGTACTTC
TRBJ1-4	TRBV5-1	.	.	CASREVVYEKLFF	TGCGCCAGCCGTGAGGTGGTATATGAAAAACTGTTTTTT
TRBJ1-4	TRBV6-5	.	TRBD1	CASSGQGHEKLFF	TGTGCCAGCAGCGGACAGGGGCACGAAAAACTGTTTTTT
TRBJ2-7	TRBV6-5	.	TRBD1	CASSYSRTGDGEQYF	TGTGCCAGCAGTTACTCCAGGACAGGGGATGGCGAGCAGTACTTC
TRBJ2-1	TRBV19	few	.	CASSLSGTYNEQFF	TGTGCCAGTAGTTTGAGCGGAACCTACAATGAGCAGTTCTTC
TRBJ2-5	TRBV30	.	TRBD2	CAWSRGLAGGRETQYF	TGTGCCTGGAGTCGAGGACTAGCGGGGGGACGGGAGACCCAGTACTTC
TRBJ1-5	TRBV19	.	TRBD1	CASSIERTGGYSNQPQHF	TGTGCCAGTAGTATTGAGCGGACAGGGGGTTATAGCAATCAGCCCCAGCATTTT
TRBJ2-7	TRBV7-3	few	.	CASSPEGGYYEQYF	TGTGCCAGCAGCCCGGAGGGGGGGTACTACGAGCAGTACTTC
TRBJ2-2	TRBV7-9	many	TRBD1	CASSSGQVNTGELFF	TGTGCCAGCAGCTCGGGACAGGTCAACACCGGGGAGCTGTTTTTT
TRBJ2-3	TRBV15	few	TRBD2	CATSRVRGGGTDTQYF	TGTGCCACCAGCAGAGTGAGGGGAGGGGGCACAGATACGCAGTATTTT
TRBJ2-5	TRBV7-3	few	.	CASSLAGLQETQYF	TGTGCCAGCAGCTTAGCGGGGCTCCAAGAGACCCAGTACTTC
TRBJ1-6	TRBV5-1	few	TRBD1	CASSPTGGRGNSPLHF	TGCGCCAGCAGCCCGACAGGGGGGCGAGGTAATTCACCCCTCCACTTT
TRBJ2-5	TRBV4-2	.	TRBD2	CASSQGGGAHQETQYF	TGTGCCAGCAGCCAGGGGGGAGGGGCTCACCAAGAGACCCAGTACTTC
TRBJ2-1	TRBV9	.	.	CASSPLAGSDEQFF	TGTGCCAGCAGCCCCCTGGCAGGGTCCGATGAGCAGTTCTTC
TRBJ2-1	TRBV2	few	.	CASSEPGGLDNEQFF	TGTGCCAGCAGTGAACCGGGGGGCCTCGACAATGAGCAGTTCTTC
TRBJ1-4	TRBV2	few	TRBD1	CASTLAGGRREKLFF	TGTGCCAGCACCCTAGCAGGGGGAAGGAGGGAGAAACTGTTTTTT
TRBJ2-1	TRBV7-9	many	TRBD2	CASSLSLAGAYNEQFF	TGTGCCAGCAGCTTAAGTCTAGCGGGGGCATACAATGAGCAGTTCTTC
TRBJ1-6	TRBV6-1	.	.	CASFGIPNSPLHF	TGTGCCAGCTTCGGGATTCCAAATTCACCCCTCCACTTT
TRBJ2-1	TRBV7-2	.	TRBD1	CASSPHRGRNEQFF	TGTGCCAGCAGCCCTCACAGGGGTCGGAATGAGCAGTTCTTC
TRBJ1-2	TRBV7-2	few	TRBD1	CASSLVGTGDYGYTF	TGTGCCAGCAGCTTAGTAGGGACAGGGGATTATGGCTACACCTTC
TRBJ2-5	TRBV21-1	few	.	CASAGQGGTQYF	TGTGCCAGCGCGGGCCAGGGGGGGACCCAGTACTTC
TRBJ2-7	TRBV5-1	few	.	CASSLGQMNTYEQYF	TGCGCCAGCAGCTTGGGACAGATGAATACCTACGAGCAGTACTTC
TRBJ1-6	TRBV28	few	TRBD1	CASRDRVHNSPLHF	TGTGCCAGCAGGGACAGGGTCCACAATTCACCCCTCCACTTT
TRBJ2-5	TRBV7-2	.	TRBD1	CASSPRTGSRAETQYF	TGTGCCAGCAGCCCTCGGACAGGGTCAAGAGCGGAGACCCAGTACTTC
TRBJ2-1	TRBV4-1	few	TRBD1	CASRPTGSSYNEQFF	TGCGCCAGCAGGCCGACAGGGAGCTCCTACAATGAGCAGTTCTTC
TRBJ2-7	TRBV5-1	.	TRBD1	CASSLAGTGLSYEQYF	TGCGCCAGCAGCTTGGCCGGGACAGGCCTCTCCTACGAGCAGTACTTC
TRBJ2-7	TRBV5-1	few	TRBD2	CASGLRLAGAEQYF	TGCGCCAGCGGACTTCGACTAGCGGGGGCCGAGCAGTACTTC
TRBJ1-6	TRBV19	many	TRBD1	CASSIQLGTGLGALHF	TGTGCCAGTAGTATACAGCTCGGGACAGGCCTCGGAGCCCTCCACTTT